These T cell receptor beta chains were read from a single sample in a study of T cell responses to AZD1222 COVID-19 vaccine. The assay was immunoSEQ multiplex PCR, and TCRdb's table has in-frame clones only and misses some. The profile shows around 83,000 clones, about 88% of them singletons. Sequencing was performed on peripheral blood, taken on day 0 of AZD1222 vaccination. The receptor set was obtained from an adult in good health. CDR3s include the opening cysteine and the closing phenylalanine or tryptophan. Fields, in order: D gene, J gene, V gene, clone size, CDR3 DNA, CDR3 protein. The D gene is left open where the match is weak. Clone size is shown for a subset of rows, as once, few, many or a class of expanded clone.

D gene: NA; J gene: TRBJ1-1; V gene: TRBV18; clone size: NA; CDR3 DNA: TGTGCCAGCTCACCGTGGACGGTGAACACTGAAGCTTTCTTT; CDR3 protein: CASSPWTVNTEAFF
D gene: NA; J gene: TRBJ1-2; V gene: TRBV19; clone size: few; CDR3 DNA: TGTGCCAGTAGTGTGAGGGAAGTCTATGGCTACACCTTC; CDR3 protein: CASSVREVYGYTF
D gene: NA; J gene: TRBJ2-6; V gene: TRBV29-1; clone size: NA; CDR3 DNA: TGCAGCGTCACAGGGTCTGGGGCCAACGTCCTGACTTTC; CDR3 protein: CSVTGSGANVLTF
D gene: TRBD1; J gene: TRBJ1-2; V gene: TRBV3-1/TRBV3-2; clone size: NA; CDR3 DNA: TGTGCCAGCAGCCTTAACTGGGACAGCAACTATGGCTACACCTTC; CDR3 protein: CASSLNWDSNYGYTF
D gene: NA; J gene: TRBJ2-5; V gene: TRBV7-9; clone size: few; CDR3 DNA: TGTGCCACCACCGGCCAAGAGACCCAGTACTTC; CDR3 protein: CATTGQETQYF
D gene: NA; J gene: TRBJ2-7; V gene: TRBV20-1; clone size: NA; CDR3 DNA: TGCAGTGCTAGTTCCAGGGGGAGGACCTACGAGCAGTACTTC; CDR3 protein: CSASSRGRTYEQYF
D gene: NA; J gene: TRBJ2-7; V gene: TRBV3-1/TRBV3-2; clone size: NA; CDR3 DNA: TGTGCCAGCCTCCCCGACAATACCTACGAGCAGTACTTC; CDR3 protein: CASLPDNTYEQYF
D gene: NA; J gene: TRBJ2-3; V gene: TRBV5-1; clone size: NA; CDR3 DNA: TGCGCCAGCAGCTTGGGTGGGGGCACAGATACGCAGTATTTT; CDR3 protein: CASSLGGGTDTQYF
D gene: NA; J gene: TRBJ2-2; V gene: TRBV6-5; clone size: NA; CDR3 DNA: TGTGCCAGCAGTAAGGGGCCGGGCACCGGGGAGCTGTTTTTT; CDR3 protein: CASSKGPGTGELFF
D gene: NA; J gene: TRBJ2-3; V gene: TRBV28; clone size: NA; CDR3 DNA: TGTGCCAGCAGTTTGCGCACAGATACGCAGTATTTT; CDR3 protein: CASSLRTDTQYF
D gene: NA; J gene: TRBJ2-7; V gene: TRBV3-1/TRBV3-2; clone size: once; CDR3 DNA: TGTGCCAGCAGTGACAGTGCCCACGAGCAGTACTTC; CDR3 protein: CASSDSAHEQYF
D gene: TRBD1; J gene: TRBJ1-1; V gene: TRBV11-3; clone size: NA; CDR3 DNA: TGTGCCAGCAGCTTAGATGGAGGGGGCGCAGATGAAGCTTTCTTT; CDR3 protein: CASSLDGGGADEAFF
D gene: NA; J gene: TRBJ1-3; V gene: TRBV6-5; clone size: NA; CDR3 DNA: TGTGCCAGCAGCCCCCACTTAAGTCCGCTGAACACCATATATTTT; CDR3 protein: CASSPHLSPLNTIYF
D gene: NA; J gene: TRBJ2-3; V gene: TRBV6-2/TRBV6-3; clone size: NA; CDR3 DNA: TGTGCCAGCAGTTATGCGGGTTTCCTCACAGATACGCAGTATTTT; CDR3 protein: CASSYAGFLTDTQYF
D gene: NA; J gene: TRBJ1-5; V gene: TRBV15; clone size: NA; CDR3 DNA: TGTGCCACCAGCAGAGATCCGGATCAGCCCCAGCATTTT; CDR3 protein: CATSRDPDQPQHF
D gene: NA; J gene: TRBJ1-3; V gene: TRBV28; clone size: NA; CDR3 DNA: TGTGCCAGCAGTTTATACGGGACTGGAAACACCATATATTTT; CDR3 protein: CASSLYGTGNTIYF
D gene: TRBD2; J gene: TRBJ2-5; V gene: TRBV19; clone size: NA; CDR3 DNA: TGTGCCAGTAGTAAACTAGCGGGAGGAGAGACCCAGTACTTC; CDR3 protein: CASSKLAGGETQYF
D gene: TRBD2; J gene: TRBJ2-5; V gene: TRBV2; clone size: NA; CDR3 DNA: TGTGCCAGCAGTCGGGGATCTAGCGGGATCGGGACCCAGTACTTC; CDR3 protein: CASSRGSSGIGTQYF
D gene: TRBD1; J gene: TRBJ2-1; V gene: TRBV11-3; clone size: NA; CDR3 DNA: TGTGCCAGCAGCTTAGGACAGGGGGCTTTGAATGAGCAGTTCTTC; CDR3 protein: CASSLGQGALNEQFF
D gene: TRBD2; J gene: TRBJ2-7; V gene: TRBV5-1; clone size: NA; CDR3 DNA: TGCGCCAGCAGCTTGGCCGGGACTAGCGGGGGCTACGAGCAGTACTTC; CDR3 protein: CASSLAGTSGGYEQYF
D gene: NA; J gene: TRBJ1-5; V gene: TRBV27; clone size: NA; CDR3 DNA: TGTGCCAGCAGTTCCAAGTCGGGTCAGCCCCAGCATTTT; CDR3 protein: CASSSKSGQPQHF
D gene: TRBD2; J gene: TRBJ2-5; V gene: TRBV2; clone size: NA; CDR3 DNA: TGTGCCAGCAGTGAAGAGGCGACTAGCGGGAGTGGAGGGGAGACCCAGTACTTC; CDR3 protein: CASSEEATSGSGGETQYF
D gene: NA; J gene: TRBJ1-1; V gene: TRBV6-5; clone size: NA; CDR3 DNA: TGTGCCAGCACGGTAGGGCTGAACACTGAAGCTTTCTTT; CDR3 protein: CASTVGLNTEAFF
D gene: NA; J gene: TRBJ2-7; V gene: TRBV3-1/TRBV3-2; clone size: NA; CDR3 DNA: TGTGCCAGCAGCCAACCGGGACACGGATCCTACGAGCAGTACTTC; CDR3 protein: CASSQPGHGSYEQYF
D gene: NA; J gene: TRBJ1-2; V gene: TRBV7-9; clone size: NA; CDR3 DNA: TGTGCCAGCAGCCGAAGGTTTGGCTACACCTTC; CDR3 protein: CASSRRFGYTF
D gene: TRBD1; J gene: TRBJ2-5; V gene: TRBV15; clone size: many; CDR3 DNA: TGTGCCACCAGCAGAGGTACCGGGACAGGGTTGAAGACCCAGTACTTC; CDR3 protein: CATSRGTGTGLKTQYF
D gene: NA; J gene: TRBJ1-2; V gene: TRBV19; clone size: NA; CDR3 DNA: TGTGCCAGTAGTTTCACGGGCACGAACTATGGCTACACCTTC; CDR3 protein: CASSFTGTNYGYTF
D gene: NA; J gene: TRBJ1-5; V gene: TRBV2; clone size: NA; CDR3 DNA: TGTGCCAGCAGTGAAGGCTCTAGCAATCAGCCCCAGCATTTT; CDR3 protein: CASSEGSSNQPQHF
D gene: NA; J gene: TRBJ2-3; V gene: TRBV4-3; clone size: NA; CDR3 DNA: TGCGCCAGCAGCCAAGAATTAGTAGCAGATACGCAGTATTTT; CDR3 protein: CASSQELVADTQYF
D gene: NA; J gene: TRBJ1-2; V gene: TRBV18; clone size: few; CDR3 DNA: TGTGCCAGCTCACCACCCCCTGCTAACTATGGCTACACCTTC; CDR3 protein: CASSPPPANYGYTF
D gene: NA; J gene: TRBJ1-2; V gene: TRBV4-1; clone size: NA; CDR3 DNA: TGCGCCAGCAGCCAAGATCGGGGCAGGGATGACTATGGCTACACCTTC; CDR3 protein: CASSQDRGRDDYGYTF
D gene: NA; J gene: TRBJ1-1; V gene: TRBV4-1; clone size: NA; CDR3 DNA: TGCGCCAGCAGCCAAAGGGAAATGAACACTGAAGCTTTCTTT; CDR3 protein: CASSQREMNTEAFF
D gene: TRBD1; J gene: TRBJ1-3; V gene: TRBV9; clone size: NA; CDR3 DNA: TGTGCCAGCAGCGTAGGGGGACAGGGTGACACCATATATTTT; CDR3 protein: CASSVGGQGDTIYF
D gene: NA; J gene: TRBJ1-5; V gene: TRBV5-1; clone size: NA; CDR3 DNA: TGCGCCAGCAGCCCCGAGGAGTGGGAGAGACAGCCCCAGCATTTT; CDR3 protein: CASSPEEWERQPQHF
D gene: NA; J gene: TRBJ1-5; V gene: TRBV18; clone size: NA; CDR3 DNA: TGTGCCAGCTCACCACAGGGTGGTAGCAATCAGCCCCAGCATTTT; CDR3 protein: CASSPQGGSNQPQHF
D gene: NA; J gene: TRBJ1-2; V gene: TRBV28; clone size: NA; CDR3 DNA: TGTGCCAGCAGCACCGTAGGGGACTATGGCTACACCTTC; CDR3 protein: CASSTVGDYGYTF
D gene: NA; J gene: TRBJ2-7; V gene: TRBV4-2; clone size: NA; CDR3 DNA: TGTGCCAGCAGCCAAGATTTGGGTAGCGGACTCTCCTACGAGCAGTACTTC; CDR3 protein: CASSQDLGSGLSYEQYF
D gene: NA; J gene: TRBJ2-7; V gene: TRBV29-1; clone size: NA; CDR3 DNA: TGCAGCGTTAACCTAGGCTGGGGGGAGCAGTACTTC; CDR3 protein: CSVNLGWGEQYF
D gene: NA; J gene: TRBJ2-5; V gene: TRBV10-3; clone size: NA; CDR3 DNA: TGTGCCATCGGGGACCACCAAGAGACCCAGTACTTC; CDR3 protein: CAIGDHQETQYF
D gene: NA; J gene: TRBJ1-4; V gene: TRBV18; clone size: NA; CDR3 DNA: TGTGCCAGCTCACCACAGGACAGCTATAATGAAAAACTGTTTTTT; CDR3 protein: CASSPQDSYNEKLFF
D gene: NA; J gene: TRBJ2-7; V gene: TRBV27; clone size: NA; CDR3 DNA: TGTGCCAGCAGTTTGATAGGGGATTACGAGCAGTACTTC; CDR3 protein: CASSLIGDYEQYF
D gene: TRBD1; J gene: TRBJ2-7; V gene: TRBV19; clone size: few; CDR3 DNA: TGTGCCAGCAGACGGACGGGACAGTCTGGCGAGCAGTACTTC; CDR3 protein: CASRRTGQSGEQYF
D gene: NA; J gene: TRBJ2-3; V gene: TRBV5-8; clone size: NA; CDR3 DNA: TGTGCCAGCAGCTTGGCAGGGATGAAAGATACGCAGTATTTT; CDR3 protein: CASSLAGMKDTQYF